This T cell receptor (beta chain) is drawn from a study of graft-versus-host responses after intestinal transplantation. Study summary: Recipients underwent multivisceral, liver-intestinal, or isolated intestinal transplants.

With respect to this clone: Its antigen is not known.

Between the trimmed V and J ends, which lost 1 base and 1 base, there was a span of 5 bases. The germline V gene has CDR1 SGHNT and CDR2 YYREEE (reference sequence). CDR3 length: 14 amino acids. The protocol was immunoSEQ multiplex PCR, while the TCRdb copy is restricted to in-frame clones and leaves out a portion. The sample shows around 90,000 clones, about 94% of them seen only once. Sequencing used unstimulated CD4+ T cells sorted from spleen or lymph node cells, obtained before transplant. The rearrangement uses TRBV5-4 and TRBJ1-4, with D possibly being TRBD1 (5 bases). The TCR sequence derives from a human donor who was the organ donor for an intestinal transplant. The DNA of the CDR3 is TGTGCCAGCAGCTTGAGGGGAACTAATGAAAAACTGTTTTTT. Its protein product is CASSLRGTNEKLFF.